The next 24 T cell receptor beta chains were all read from a single sample in a study of cytomegalovirus exposure and HLA in healthy donors. Both 60 Vbeta primers and 13 Jbeta primers went into the PCR. This table comes from immunoSEQ multiplex PCR, and its TCRdb copy is limited to in-frame clones, with some not included. Of 150,000 to 200,000 clones listed, 75% to 80% are singletons. The specimen sequenced was PBMCs. These receptor sequences come from a female donor in good health and CMV-seronegative.

CDR3 in amino acids: CASSPGTSGSVRGQETQYF. The CDR3 DNA reads TGTGCCAGCAGCCCTGGGACTAGCGGGAGTGTTAGGGGCCAAGAGACCCAGTACTTC. The chain employs TRBV27 and TRBJ2-5; the match to TRBD2 covers 14 bases. CDR3 length: 19 residues. Looked up from germline, CDR1 is MNHEY and CDR2 is SMNVEV (reference sequence). The J segment lost 1 base and the V segment lost 6 bases, leaving 13 bases of the junction unmatched.

The chain links TRBV19 to TRBJ2-3, with 7 bases aligning to TRBD2. CDR1 is LNHDA, CDR2 SQIVND, per germline (reference sequence). Trimming took 7 bases from V and 5 from J; bases not matched to a gene: 6. This CDR3 has 13 residues. CDR3 region: CASKITGGDTQYF. The CDR3 DNA follows: TGTGCCAGTAAAATCACGGGAGGAGATACGCAGTATTTT.

V and J are TRBV7-9 and TRBJ2-1; possibly TRBD2 for D (6 bases). Germline V gene data show CDR1 as SEHNR and CDR2 as FQNEAQ (reference sequence). V dropped 5 bases and J dropped 6 bases, with 11 bases sitting between them. The CDR3 has 13 residues. Here the CDR3 DNA reads TGTGCCAGCAGCGTCGGACTACTCAATGAGCAGTTCTTC. Translation: CASSVGLLNEQFF. Supplemented by reference TRBV7-9 and TRBJ2-1, the full variable domain reads DTGVSQNPRHKITKRGQNVTFRCDPISEHNRLYWYRQTLGQGPEFLTYFQNEAQLEKSRLLSDRFSAERPKGSFSTLEIQRTEQGDSAMYLCASSVGLLNEQFFGPGTRLTVL.

This clone appeared a few times. The chain couples TRBV2 to TRBJ1-3; D is unresolved. V was cut by 1 base and J by 0 bases, with 16 bases left in between. CDR1 is SNHLY, CDR2 FYNNEI, per germline. The CDR3 is 18 amino acids. This chain's CDR3 is CASSEGGSGYSSGNTIYF. As DNA, the CDR3 is TGTGCCAGCAGTGAAGGGGGTTCGGGGTATAGCTCTGGAAACACCATATATTTT. Combining the CDR3 with reference TRBV2 and TRBJ1-3 gives the whole variable domain EPEVTQTPSHQVTQMGQEVILRCVPISNHLYFYWYRQILGQKVEFLVSFYNNEISEKSEIFDDQFSVERPDGSNFTLKIRSTKLEDSAMYFCASSEGGSGYSSGNTIYFGEGSWLTVV.

This chain connects TRBV6-4 to TRBJ2-7; 10 bases align to TRBD1. The germline CDR1 and CDR2 sequences are MRHNA and SNTAGT. V was clipped by 2 bases and J by 3 bases; unmatched bases: 7. This CDR3 has 16 amino acids. The CDR3 region is CASSDEGQGIHYEQYF. The CDR3 bases are TGTGCCAGCAGTGACGAGGGACAGGGGATACACTACGAGCAGTACTTC.

CDR3 nucleotide sequence: TGTGCCAGCAGGGGAACAGGGGGCACCGGGGAGCTGTTTTTT. Encoded protein: CASRGTGGTGELFF. The chain carries TRBV11-2 and TRBJ2-2; TRBD1 aligns across 8 bases. The CDR3 consists of 14 residues. After removal of 6 bases from V and 4 bases from J, the junction contained 4 bases not matched to a gene. Per the germline V gene, CDR1 is SGHAT and CDR2 is FQNNGV.

The V gene is TRBV10-3, the J gene TRBJ1-1; 8 bases are a match to TRBD1. The CDR3 is 14 residues long. J was trimmed by 4 bases and V by 6 bases; bases with no gene match: 7. Germline V gene lookup returns CDR1 ENHRY and CDR2 SYGVKD. The CDR3 region is CAIRTGEGGTEAFF. The CDR3 bases are TGTGCCATCAGGACAGGGGAGGGGGGCACTGAAGCTTTCTTT.

The rearrangement links TRBV7-2 to TRBJ1-1; D ambiguous. The germline gives CDR1 SGHTA, CDR2 FQGNSA. Trimming took 0 bases from V and 4 from J, leaving 15 bases between them. This CDR3 comprises 16 residues. The CDR3 DNA is TGTGCCAGCAGCTTAGCAGACTGGGGAGCGGTCACTGAAGCTTTCTTT. It translates to CASSLADWGAVTEAFF.

This clone was detected only a few times. The chain is built from TRBV12-5 and TRBJ1-4, with TRBD1 matching over 9 bases. CDR1 and CDR2 from the germline V gene are LGHNT and FRNRAP. The CDR3 spans 15 residues. V was clipped by 7 bases and J by 6 bases; unmatched bases: 9. The CDR3 spells CASAVDRGWDEKLFF. The DNA for the CDR3 is TGTGCTAGTGCCGTTGACAGGGGGTGGGATGAAAAACTGTTTTTT. The entire variable domain, with the rest obtained from reference TRBV12-5 and TRBJ1-4, is as follows: DARVTQTPRHKVTEMGQEVTMRCQPILGHNTVFWYRQTMMQGLELLAYFRNRAPLDDSGMPKDRFSAEMPDATLATLKIQPSEPRDSAVYFCASAVDRGWDEKLFFGSGTQLSVL.

This clone was seen once. This chain joins TRBV5-1 and TRBJ2-7, with TRBD1 matching over 10 bases. V lost 3 bases and J lost 6; bases outside the gene matches: 6. This CDR3 has 14 amino acids. CDR1 SGHRS and CDR2 YFSETQ come from the germline V gene. Here the CDR3 reads CASSSGTGAAEQYF. The CDR3 coding sequence is TGCGCCAGCAGCTCTGGGACAGGGGCGGCCGAGCAGTACTTC.

The chain links TRBV18 to TRBJ1-1; 12 bases are shared with TRBD1. CDR3 size: 15 residues. Germline CDR1 KGHSH, CDR2 LQKENI. The V gene end was trimmed by 3 bases and the J gene end by 8 bases; junction bases not matched to a gene: 7. Written as DNA, the CDR3 is TGTGCCAGCTCACCGCGGGGACAGGGGGCTTCGGAAGCTTTCTTT. Translated, it gives CASSPRGQGASEAFF.

The J gene is TRBJ1-2, the V gene TRBV4-1; 9 bases line up with TRBD1. Trimming removed 0 bases from V and 6 bases from J; junction bases left unmatched: 2. The CDR3 loop spans 14 amino acids. Germline V gives CDR1 MGHRA, CDR2 YSYEKL. The CDR3 DNA sequence: TGCGCCAGCAGCCAAGAACACAGGGGGCATGGCTACACCTTC. This sequence encodes CASSQEHRGHGYTF.

The chain recombines TRBV29-1 with TRBJ2-3, with 7 bases fitting TRBD2. The CDR3 contains 14 residues. Germline V CDR1 and CDR2: SQVTM, ANQGSEA. After removal of 4 bases from V and 2 bases from J, the junction contained 6 bases not matched to a gene. The CDR3 sequence: CSVAERGFTDTQYF. Written as DNA, the CDR3 is TGCAGCGTTGCAGAGCGGGGTTTCACAGATACGCAGTATTTT.

The V and J genes are TRBV2 and TRBJ1-4; possible D gene TRBD1, 5 bases. CDR1 is SNHLY, CDR2 FYNNEI, per germline. V lost 4 bases and J lost 11, with 14 bases in between. CDR3 length: 13 amino acids. CDR3 loop: CASSVARRDKLFF. In nucleotides, the CDR3 is TGTGCCAGCAGTGTTGCGAGGAGGGACAAACTGTTTTTT.

Remarks on this clone: The junction differs from germline at one of its ends, possibly a read error. The chain employs TRBV2 and TRBJ2-7, with 8 bases lining up with TRBD1. There are 14 residues in the CDR3. From germline, CDR1 is SNHLY and CDR2 FYNNEI. The CDR3 region has the DNA TGTGCCAGCAGTGACCTGGGGACAGGCTACGAGCAGTGCTTC. It translates to CASSDLGTGYEQCF. The variable domain in full, completed from reference TRBV2 and TRBJ2-7, reads EPEVTQTPSHQVTQMGQEVILRCVPISNHLYFYWYRQILGQKVEFLVSFYNNEISEKSEIFDDQFSVERPDGSNFTLKIRSTKLEDSAMYFCASSDLGTGYEQCFGPGTRLTVT.

The genes are TRBV6-5 and TRBJ1-1; 11 bases line up with TRBD1. The germline V gene has CDR1 MNHEY and CDR2 SVGAGI. Trimming took 2 bases from V and 6 from J; bases not matched to a gene: 5. The CDR3 is 15 residues long. In nucleotides, the CDR3 is TGTGCCAGCAGTTACCGGGACAGGGGGTGGGCTGAAGCTTTCTTT. Translated, it gives CASSYRDRGWAEAFF.

This clone was seen more than once but under ten times. This chain links TRBV28 with TRBJ2-7; D is undetermined. V gave up 5 bases and J gave up 1 base, with 21 bases separating them. This CDR3 contains 17 residues. Germline CDR1 reads MDHEN; CDR2 reads SYDVKM. The CDR3 DNA is TGTGCCAGCAGTGAGTTTTATAGTTTGCGATTTTCCTACGAGCAGTACTTC. Amino acids: CASSEFYSLRFSYEQYF.

The DNA for the CDR3 is TGTGCCAGTAGTATTACAGGGTGGGGCACAGATACGCAGTATTTT. Its translation: CASSITGWGTDTQYF. The chain carries TRBV19 and TRBJ2-3; D perhaps matches TRBD1 (6 bases). The CDR3 length is 15 residues. Germline assignment: CDR1 LNHDA and CDR2 SQIVND (reference sequence). Between the trimmed V and J ends, which lost 3 bases and 1 base, there was a span of 11 bases.

To note about this clone: A read error may produce the germline difference seen at one junction end. The gene calls are TRBV5-1 and TRBJ2-5, with 8 bases matching TRBD2. Germline V gene sequence: CDR1 SGHRS, CDR2 YFSETQ. The CDR3 has 15 amino acids. CDR3 sequence reads: CASTRKAGEEDTQYF. CDR3 DNA: TGCGCCAGCACCCGGAAAGCGGGGGAAGAAGACACCCAGTACTTC.

This chain uses TRBV19 with TRBJ1-5; 7 bases fit TRBD1. The V and J ends lost 10 bases and 7 bases, in that order; junction bases with no gene match: 7. The CDR3 loop spans 12 amino acids. Germline V gives CDR1 LNHDA, CDR2 SQIVND (reference sequence). The CDR3 loop reads CATAGGRQPQHF. The CDR3 region has the DNA TGTGCCACCGCAGGGGGGAGACAGCCCCAGCATTTT.

The V call is TRBV6-1, the J call TRBJ1-5, with D unclear. Between the trimmed V and J ends, which lost 2 bases and 5 bases, there was a span of 13 bases. Germline values: CDR1 MNHNS, CDR2 SASEGT. This CDR3 is 15 amino acids long. The chain's CDR3 is CASSERLQVHQPQHF. CDR3 bases: TGTGCCAGCAGTGAAAGGTTGCAGGTCCATCAGCCCCAGCATTTT.

This chain links TRBV27 with TRBJ1-2; TRBD1 matches at 7 bases. J lost 5 bases, V lost 5 bases, and 20 bases had no gene match. This CDR3 spans 18 amino acids. Germline V gives CDR1 MNHEY, CDR2 SMNVEV (reference sequence). The CDR3 nucleotides are TGTGCCAGCAGTCACGGACAGGCCCTAACCCCGACTGGGTATGGCTACACCTTC. This encodes CASSHGQALTPTGYGYTF.

The chain has TRBV18 and TRBJ1-5; 7 bases are a match to TRBD1. Germline V gene data show CDR1 as KGHSH and CDR2 as LQKENI. This CDR3 region has 15 residues. V lost 3 bases to trimming and J lost 8 bases; unmatched junction nucleotides: 10. The CDR3, as DNA: TGTGCCAGCTCACCGGACTATACAGGGGTGAAGCCCCAGCATTTT. Its translation: CASSPDYTGVKPQHF.

The rearrangement uses TRBV2 and TRBJ1-2; TRBD1 is a possible D gene (5 bases). The germline V and J ends were trimmed by 6 bases and 1 base, with 9 bases remaining between them. Germline-derived CDR1 and CDR2 are SNHLY and FYNNEI. The CDR3 is 13 amino acids. The CDR3 DNA reads as TGTGCCAGCAGACAGGCGGTTAACTATGGCTACACCTTC. Its protein is CASRQAVNYGYTF.